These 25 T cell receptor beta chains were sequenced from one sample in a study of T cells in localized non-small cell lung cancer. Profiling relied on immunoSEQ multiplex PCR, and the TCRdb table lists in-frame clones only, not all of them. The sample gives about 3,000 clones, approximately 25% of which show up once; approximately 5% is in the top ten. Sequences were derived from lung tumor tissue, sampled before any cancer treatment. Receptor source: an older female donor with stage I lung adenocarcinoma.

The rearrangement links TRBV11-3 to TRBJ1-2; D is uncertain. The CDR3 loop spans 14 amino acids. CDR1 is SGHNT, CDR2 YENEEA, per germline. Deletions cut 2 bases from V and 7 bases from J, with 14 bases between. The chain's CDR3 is CASSLTIGGGGYTF. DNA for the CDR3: TGTGCCAGCAGCTTAACGATTGGTGGCGGTGGCTACACCTTC.

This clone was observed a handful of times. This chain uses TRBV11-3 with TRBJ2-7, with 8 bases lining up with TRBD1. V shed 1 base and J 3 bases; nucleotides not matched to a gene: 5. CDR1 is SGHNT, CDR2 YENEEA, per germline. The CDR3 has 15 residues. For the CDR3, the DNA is TGTGCCAGCAGCTTAGGGGGGACAGGCGACTACGAGCAGTACTTC. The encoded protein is CASSLGGTGDYEQYF.

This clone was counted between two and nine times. This CDR3 reads CASSPLMGSTEAFF. The CDR3 DNA reads as TGTGCCAGCTCACCACTAATGGGGAGCACTGAAGCTTTCTTT. V gene TRBV18 combines with J gene TRBJ1-1; D is uncertain. The V end was cut by 1 base, the J end by 4 bases, with 10 bases between. This CDR3 region has 14 residues. The germline V gene encodes CDR1 KGHSH and CDR2 LQKENI. The variable domain in full, with the rest retrieved from reference TRBV18 and TRBJ1-1, is NAGVMQNPRHLVRRRGQEARLRCSPMKGHSHVYWYRQLPEEGLKFMVYLQKENIIDESGMPKERFSAEFPKEGPSILRIQQVVRGDSAAYFCASSPLMGSTEAFFGQGTRLTVV.

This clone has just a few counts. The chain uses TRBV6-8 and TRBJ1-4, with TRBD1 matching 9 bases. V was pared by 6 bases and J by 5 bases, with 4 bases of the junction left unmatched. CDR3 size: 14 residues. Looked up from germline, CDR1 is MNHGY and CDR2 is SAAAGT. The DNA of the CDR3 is TGTGCCAGCAGAGACGACAGGGGGAATGAAAAACTGTTTTTT. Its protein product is CASRDDRGNEKLFF.

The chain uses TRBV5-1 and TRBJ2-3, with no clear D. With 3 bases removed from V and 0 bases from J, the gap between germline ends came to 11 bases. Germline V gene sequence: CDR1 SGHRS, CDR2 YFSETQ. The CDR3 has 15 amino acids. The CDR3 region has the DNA TGCGCCAGCAGCTCGTTTTCCGGGAGCACAGATACGCAGTATTTT. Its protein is CASSSFSGSTDTQYF.

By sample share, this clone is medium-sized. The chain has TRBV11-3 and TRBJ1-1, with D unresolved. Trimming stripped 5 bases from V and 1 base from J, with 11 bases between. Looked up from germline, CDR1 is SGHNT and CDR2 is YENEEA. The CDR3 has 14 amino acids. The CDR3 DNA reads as TGTGCCAGCAGCCAATACCTAGAGAACACTGAAGCTTTCTTT. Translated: CASSQYLENTEAFF.

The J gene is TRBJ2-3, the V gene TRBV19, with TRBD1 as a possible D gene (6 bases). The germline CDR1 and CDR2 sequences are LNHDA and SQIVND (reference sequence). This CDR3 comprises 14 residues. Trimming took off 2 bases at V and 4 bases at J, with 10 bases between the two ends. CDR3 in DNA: TGTGCCAGTAGTATAAGGGGGTGGGCAGATACGCAGTATTTT. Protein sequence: CASSIRGWADTQYF.

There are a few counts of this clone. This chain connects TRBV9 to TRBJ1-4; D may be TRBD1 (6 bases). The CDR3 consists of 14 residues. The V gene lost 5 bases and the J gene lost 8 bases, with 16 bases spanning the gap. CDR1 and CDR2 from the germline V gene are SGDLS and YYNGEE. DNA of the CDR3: TGTGCCAGCAGTGACGATCAGGGGTGGGAAAAACTGTTTTTT. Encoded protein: CASSDDQGWEKLFF.

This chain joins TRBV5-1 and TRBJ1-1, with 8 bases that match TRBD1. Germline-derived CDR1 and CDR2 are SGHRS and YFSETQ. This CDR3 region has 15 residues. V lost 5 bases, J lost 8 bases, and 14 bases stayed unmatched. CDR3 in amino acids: CASSQNWTGWMEAFF. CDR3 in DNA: TGCGCCAGCAGTCAGAATTGGACAGGGTGGATGGAAGCTTTCTTT.

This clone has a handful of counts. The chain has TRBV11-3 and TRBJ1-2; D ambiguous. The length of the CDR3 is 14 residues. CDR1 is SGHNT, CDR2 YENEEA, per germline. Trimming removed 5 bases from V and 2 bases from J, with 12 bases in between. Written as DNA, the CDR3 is TGTGCCAGCAGCCTGGGAATAGCGAACTATGGCTACACCTTC. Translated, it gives CASSLGIANYGYTF.

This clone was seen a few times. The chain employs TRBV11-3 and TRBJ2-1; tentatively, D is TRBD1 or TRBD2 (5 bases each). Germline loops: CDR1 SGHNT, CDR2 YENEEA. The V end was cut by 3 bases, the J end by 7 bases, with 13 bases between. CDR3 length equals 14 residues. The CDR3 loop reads CASSFQLGDNEQFF. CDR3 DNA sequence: TGTGCCAGCAGCTTCCAACTAGGGGATAATGAGCAGTTCTTC.

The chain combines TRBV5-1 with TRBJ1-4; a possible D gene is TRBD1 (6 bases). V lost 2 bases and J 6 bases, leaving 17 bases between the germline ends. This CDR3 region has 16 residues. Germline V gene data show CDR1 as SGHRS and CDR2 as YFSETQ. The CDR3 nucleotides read TGCGCCAGCAGCTTTGGTTGGACAGCGGAAGATGAAAAACTGTTTTTT. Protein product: CASSFGWTAEDEKLFF. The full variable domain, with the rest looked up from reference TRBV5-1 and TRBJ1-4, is KAGVTQTPRYLIKTRGQQVTLSCSPISGHRSVSWYQQTPGQGLQFLFEYFSETQRNKGNFPGRFSGRQFSNSRSEMNVSTLELGDSALYLCASSFGWTAEDEKLFFGSGTQLSVL.

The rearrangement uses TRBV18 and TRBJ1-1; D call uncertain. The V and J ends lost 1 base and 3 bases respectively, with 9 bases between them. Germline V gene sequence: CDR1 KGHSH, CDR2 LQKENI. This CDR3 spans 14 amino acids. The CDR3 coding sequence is TGTGCCAGCTCACCACAGGGTGGGCACACTGAAGCTTTCTTT. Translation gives CASSPQGGHTEAFF.

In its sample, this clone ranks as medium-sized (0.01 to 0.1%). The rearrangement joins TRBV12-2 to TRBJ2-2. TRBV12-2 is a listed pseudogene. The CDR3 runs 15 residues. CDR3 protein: CATHPLAGGAGELFF. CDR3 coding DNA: TGTGCCACACACCCGCTGGCAGGTGGGGCCGGGGAGCTGTTTTTT.

Here the CDR3 reads CASSPRTGDNYGYTF. CDR3 nucleotides: TGTGCCAGCAGCCCTAGGACAGGGGACAACTATGGCTACACCTTC. J is TRBJ1-2 and V is TRBV11-3, with TRBD1 identical over 9 bases. The CDR3 length is 15 residues. Germline-derived CDR1 and CDR2 are SGHNT and YENEEA. The V and J ends lost 5 bases and 2 bases, in that order; junction bases with no gene match: 6.

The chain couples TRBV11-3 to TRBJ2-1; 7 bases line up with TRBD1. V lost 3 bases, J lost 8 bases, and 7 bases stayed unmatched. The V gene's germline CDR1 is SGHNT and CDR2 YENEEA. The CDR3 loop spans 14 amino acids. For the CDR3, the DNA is TGTGCCAGCAGCTTGAACAGGGGTGGAGATGAGCAGTTCTTC. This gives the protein CASSLNRGGDEQFF. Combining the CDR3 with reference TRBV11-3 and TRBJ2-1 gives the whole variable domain EAGVVQSPRYKIIEKKQPVAFWCNPISGHNTLYWYLQNLGQGPELLIRYENEEAVDDSQLPKDRFSAERLKGVDSTLKIQPAELGDSAVYLCASSLNRGGDEQFFGPGTRLTVL.

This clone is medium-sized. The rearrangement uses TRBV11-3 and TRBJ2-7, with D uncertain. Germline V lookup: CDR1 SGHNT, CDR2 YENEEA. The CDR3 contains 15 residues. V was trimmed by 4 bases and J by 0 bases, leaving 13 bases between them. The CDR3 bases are TGTGCCAGCAGCTGGACCGGGCCCAGCTCCTACGAGCAGTACTTC. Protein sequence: CASSWTGPSSYEQYF. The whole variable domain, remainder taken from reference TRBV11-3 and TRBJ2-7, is EAGVVQSPRYKIIEKKQPVAFWCNPISGHNTLYWYLQNLGQGPELLIRYENEEAVDDSQLPKDRFSAERLKGVDSTLKIQPAELGDSAVYLCASSWTGPSSYEQYFGPGTRLTVT.

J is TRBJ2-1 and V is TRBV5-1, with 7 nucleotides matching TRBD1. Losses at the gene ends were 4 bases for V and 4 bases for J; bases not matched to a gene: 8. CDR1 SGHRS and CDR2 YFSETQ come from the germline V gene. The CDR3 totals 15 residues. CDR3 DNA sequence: TGCGCCAGCAGCCACAGGGGAGACACGTACAATGAGCAGTTCTTC. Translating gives CASSHRGDTYNEQFF.

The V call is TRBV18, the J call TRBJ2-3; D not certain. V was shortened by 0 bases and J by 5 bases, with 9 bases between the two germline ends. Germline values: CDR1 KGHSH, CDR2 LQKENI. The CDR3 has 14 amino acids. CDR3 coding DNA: TGTGCCAGCTCACCACCGTTGGTGTTAGATACGCAGTATTTT. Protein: CASSPPLVLDTQYF.

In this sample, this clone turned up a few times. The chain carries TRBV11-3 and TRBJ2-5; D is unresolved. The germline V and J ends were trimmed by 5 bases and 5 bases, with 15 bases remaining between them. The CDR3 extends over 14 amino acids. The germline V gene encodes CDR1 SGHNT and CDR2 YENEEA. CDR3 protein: CASSPSKVVETQYF. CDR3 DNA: TGTGCCAGCAGCCCGTCAAAGGTAGTGGAGACCCAGTACTTC.

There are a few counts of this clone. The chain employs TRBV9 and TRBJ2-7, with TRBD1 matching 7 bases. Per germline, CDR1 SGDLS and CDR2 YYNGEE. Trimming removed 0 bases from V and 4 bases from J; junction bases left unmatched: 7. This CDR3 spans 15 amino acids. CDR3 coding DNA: TGTGCCAGCAGCGTAGGTCAAGGGGGCTTGTACGAGCAGTACTTC. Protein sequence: CASSVGQGGLYEQYF. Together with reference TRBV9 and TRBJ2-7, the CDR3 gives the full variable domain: DSGVTQTPKHLITATGQRVTLRCSPRSGDLSVYWYQQSLDQGLQFLIQYYNGEERAKGNILERFSAQQFPDLHSELNLSSLELGDSALYFCASSVGQGGLYEQYFGPGTRLTVT.

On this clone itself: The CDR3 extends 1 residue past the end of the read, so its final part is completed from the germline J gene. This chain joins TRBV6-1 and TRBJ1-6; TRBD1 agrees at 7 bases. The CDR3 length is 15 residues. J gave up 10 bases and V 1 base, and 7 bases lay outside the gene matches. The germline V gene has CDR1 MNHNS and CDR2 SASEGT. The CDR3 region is CASSEGQGVGSPLHF. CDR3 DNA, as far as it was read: TGTGCCAGCAGTGAAGGACAGGGCGTTGGGTCACCCCTCCAC.

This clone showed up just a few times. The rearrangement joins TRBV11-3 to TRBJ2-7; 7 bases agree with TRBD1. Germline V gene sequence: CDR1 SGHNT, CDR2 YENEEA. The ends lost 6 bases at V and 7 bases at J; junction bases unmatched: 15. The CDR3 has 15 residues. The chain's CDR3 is CASRSQDDRDGEQYF. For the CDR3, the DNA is TGTGCCAGCAGATCCCAAGATGACAGGGACGGAGAGCAGTACTTC.

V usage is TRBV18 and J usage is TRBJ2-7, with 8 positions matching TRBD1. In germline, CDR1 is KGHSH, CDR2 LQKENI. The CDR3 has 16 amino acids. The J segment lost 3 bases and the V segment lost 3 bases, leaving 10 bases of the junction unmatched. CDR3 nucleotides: TGTGCCAGCTCACCCAACCCGATGGGGACAGGCTACGAGCAGTACTTC. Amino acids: CASSPNPMGTGYEQYF.

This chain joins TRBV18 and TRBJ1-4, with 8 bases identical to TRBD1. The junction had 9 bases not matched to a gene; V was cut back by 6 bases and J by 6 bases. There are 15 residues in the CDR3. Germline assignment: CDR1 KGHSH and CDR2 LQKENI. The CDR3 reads CASSVNRGYDEKLFF. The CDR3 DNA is TGTGCCAGCTCCGTCAACAGGGGGTACGATGAAAAACTGTTTTTT.